This T cell receptor (beta chain) was obtained from a study of control samples from healthy donors and cancer patients. Repertoires were generated with immunoSEQ multiplex PCR, while TCRdb's copy carries only in-frame clones and drops some. In the table there are fewer than 200,000 clones, about 91% of which are singletons. The CDR3 runs 15 residues. The V end was cut by 2 bases, the J end by 1 base, with 11 bases between. Germline CDR1 is LGHDT and CDR2 is YNNKEL (reference sequence). The sequence was collected from a woman aged 30 to 39 in good health. The rearrangement links TRBV3-1 (or the pseudogene TRBV3-2) to TRBJ2-5; D gene uncertain. Source material: blood. The CDR3 nucleotides read TGTGCCAGCAGCCAAAATTCCCAAACCCAAGAGACCCAGTACTTC. Its translation: CASSQNSQTQETQYF.